Below are 18 T cell receptor beta chains sequenced from a single sample in a study of blood T cell repertoires in COVID-19. The assay was immunoSEQ multiplex PCR, and TCRdb's table has in-frame clones only and misses some. The sample includes 110,000 to 150,000 clones, 80% to 90% seen only once; the top ten take 1.5% to 2%. The source material was peripheral blood. Receptors were obtained from a woman between 50 and 59 years old with acute or convalescent COVID-19.

This chain joins TRBV4-1 and TRBJ2-5, with a possible D match to TRBD2 (6 bases). CDR1 is MGHRA and CDR2 is YSYEKL in the germline V gene. V lost 0 bases and J lost 2, with 10 bases in between. This CDR3 region has 15 residues. The CDR3 nucleotides are TGCGCCAGCAGCCAAGATCCAGGGAGGCAAGAGACCCAGTACTTC. It codes for CASSQDPGRQETQYF.

Details on this clone: Within the sample, other DNA sequences also encode this same CDR3. The rearrangement uses TRBV5-6 and TRBJ1-1, with D uncertain. CDR3 length equals 11 residues. V lost 3 bases, J lost 3 bases, and 3 bases lay in between. Germline CDR1 is SGHDT and CDR2 is YYEEEE. In nucleotides, the CDR3 is TGTGCCAGCAGCTCGGACACTGAAGCTTTCTTT. Translated, it gives CASSSDTEAFF. Full variable domain (missing parts from reference TRBV5-6 and TRBJ1-1): DAGVTQSPTHLIKTRGQQVTLRCSPKSGHDTVSWYQQALGQGPQFIFQYYEEEERQRGNFPDRFSGHQFPNYSSELNVNALLLGDSALYLCASSSDTEAFFGQGTRLTVV.

The chain uses TRBV6-6 and TRBJ2-7, with 7 bases aligning to TRBD1. The CDR3 is 13 amino acids. Germline loops: CDR1 MNHNY, CDR2 SVGAGI (reference sequence). The junction had 4 bases not matched to a gene; V was cut back by 5 bases and J by 3 bases. The CDR3 DNA reads TGTGCCAGCAGTACGGACAGGATCTACGAGCAGTACTTC. Residues: CASSTDRIYEQYF.

CDR3 region: CASKGEDTEAFF. CDR3 DNA sequence: TGTGCCAGCAAAGGGGAGGACACTGAAGCTTTCTTT. This chain links TRBV12-3 or TRBV12-4 with TRBJ1-1; TRBD1 is a possible D gene (5 bases). The CDR3 covers 12 residues. V was clipped by 7 bases and J by 3 bases, with 9 bases between them.

V and J are TRBV2 and TRBJ2-1; D may be TRBD1 (6 bases). From germline, CDR1 is SNHLY and CDR2 FYNNEI. Deletions cut 6 bases from V and 1 base from J, with 10 bases between. This CDR3 has 14 amino acids. The CDR3 is CASSGQRSYNEQFF. The CDR3 DNA reads as TGTGCCAGCAGCGGACAGAGGTCCTACAATGAGCAGTTCTTC.

Regarding this clone: A much larger clone sits a single nucleotide away, making a read error possible. The V and J genes are TRBV11-2 and TRBJ1-1, with TRBD1 matching 7 bases. CDR1 and CDR2 (germline): SGHAT, FQNNGV. V was clipped by 5 bases and J by 1 base; unmatched bases: 1. CDR3 size: 13 residues. CDR3: CASSRTGNTEAFF. The CDR3 nucleotides are TGTGCCAGCAGCCGGACAGGGAACACTGAAGCTTTCTTT. The whole variable domain, filled in from reference TRBV11-2 and TRBJ1-1, reads EAGVAQSPRYKIIEKRQSVAFWCNPISGHATLYWYQQILGQGPKLLIQFQNNGVVDDSQLPKDRFSAERLKGVDSTLKIQPAKLEDSAVYLCASSRTGNTEAFFGQGTRLTVV.

The chain has TRBV7-9 and TRBJ1-1; D is unresolved. Germline V gives CDR1 SEHNR, CDR2 FQNEAQ (reference sequence). The V end was cut by 2 bases, the J end by 6 bases, with 7 bases between. The CDR3 totals 12 residues. CDR3: CASSLSGAEAFF. The DNA of the CDR3 is TGTGCCAGCAGCTTATCCGGGGCTGAAGCTTTCTTT.

The genes are TRBV7-2 and TRBJ2-1, with a possible D match to TRBD1 (5 bases). Germline CDR1 and CDR2: SGHTA and FQGNSA. V was cut by 5 bases and J by 7 bases, with 18 bases left in between. The CDR3 has 15 amino acids. The CDR3 coding sequence is TGTGCCAGCAGCCGCGACGTTGTAAGGGGTAATGAGCAGTTCTTC. Its translation is CASSRDVVRGNEQFF.

The V and J genes are TRBV6-5 and TRBJ2-1; D is unresolved. The CDR3 consists of 13 residues. Germline values: CDR1 MNHEY, CDR2 SVGAGI. Trimming removed 2 bases at V and 4 bases at J, with 6 bases between. The CDR3 protein is CASSYGTYNEQFF. CDR3 nucleotides: TGTGCCAGCAGTTACGGCACGTACAATGAGCAGTTCTTC.

This clone was picked up a small number of times. The rearrangement uses TRBV25-1 and TRBJ2-1; unclear D gene. V shed 3 bases and J shed 3 bases, with 3 bases lying between them. The CDR3 length is 12 residues. The germline V gene encodes CDR1 MGHDK and CDR2 SYGVNS. Written as DNA, the CDR3 is TGTGCCAGCAGTGACTACTACAATGAGCAGTTCTTC. This sequence encodes CASSDYYNEQFF.

The V gene is TRBV15, the J gene TRBJ1-2, with TRBD1 matching over 7 bases. Germline loops: CDR1 LNHNV, CDR2 YYDKDF (reference sequence). Trimming cost V 5 bases and J 4 bases; bases outside gene matches: 4. The CDR3 has 13 residues. This CDR3 reads CATSLYRGYGYTF. CDR3 sequence (DNA): TGTGCCACCAGCCTTTACAGGGGCTATGGCTACACCTTC.

The CDR3 loop is CAWRAGQGDYGYTF. CDR3 DNA sequence: TGTGCCTGGAGAGCCGGACAGGGGGACTATGGCTACACCTTC. This chain uses TRBV30 with TRBJ1-2, with TRBD1 matching over 10 bases. Germline V gives CDR1 GTSNPN, CDR2 SVGIG (reference sequence). The V gene end was trimmed by 3 bases and the J gene end by 3 bases; junction bases not matched to a gene: 4. The CDR3 is 14 residues long.

The chain is built from TRBV5-1 and TRBJ1-1; 9 bases agree with TRBD1. The CDR3 consists of 14 residues. J gave up 5 bases and V 3 bases, and 5 bases lay outside the gene matches. Germline V gene lookup returns CDR1 SGHRS and CDR2 YFSETQ. In nucleotides, the CDR3 is TGCGCCAGCAGCTATAAGACAGGGGGGACTGAAGCTTTCTTT. Translated: CASSYKTGGTEAFF.

This clone was recorded once. The CDR3 region is CATTETGWYGYTF. CDR3 nucleotide sequence: TGTGCCACCACGGAGACAGGGTGGTATGGCTACACCTTC. The chain has TRBV19 and TRBJ1-2; 7 bases are a match to TRBD1. From germline, CDR1 is LNHDA and CDR2 SQIVND (reference sequence). The CDR3 contains 13 residues. The J segment lost 5 bases and the V segment lost 10 bases, leaving 10 bases of the junction unmatched.

V usage is TRBV11-3 and J usage is TRBJ2-1; D might be TRBD2 (7 bases). Trimming cost V 2 bases and J 2 bases, with 10 bases left between them. This CDR3 has 15 amino acids. CDR1 SGHNT and CDR2 YENEEA come from the germline V gene. In nucleotides, the CDR3 is TGTGCCAGCAGCTTACGGCGGGGGCCCTACAATGAGCAGTTCTTC. Protein: CASSLRRGPYNEQFF.

The rearrangement links TRBV6-6 to TRBJ2-1; 9 bases map to TRBD2. The ends lost 5 bases at V and 9 bases at J; junction bases unmatched: 11. This CDR3 has 15 amino acids. Germline CDR1 reads MNHNY; CDR2 reads SVGAGI (reference sequence). For the CDR3, the DNA is TGTGCCAGCAGTCGCGGGAGGGGTTCGGATGTTGAGCAGTTCTTC. Protein product: CASSRGRGSDVEQFF.

The V call is TRBV18, the J call TRBJ1-5; possible D gene TRBD1, 5 bases. The CDR3 extends over 15 amino acids. Trimming shortened V by 2 bases and J by 7 bases, and 15 bases separated the two germline ends. Per the germline V gene, CDR1 is KGHSH and CDR2 is LQKENI. This CDR3 reads CASSPGTGQGQPQHF. In DNA form, the CDR3 reads TGTGCCAGCTCACCAGGTACAGGTCAAGGGCAGCCCCAGCATTTT.

The J gene is TRBJ2-3, the V gene TRBV11-2; D uncertain. V lost 5 bases and J lost 2, with 11 bases in between. The V gene's germline CDR1 is SGHAT and CDR2 FQNNGV. CDR3 size: 14 residues. The CDR3: CASSRDSHTDTQYF. The CDR3 DNA sequence: TGTGCCAGCAGCCGAGACTCCCACACAGATACGCAGTATTTT.